These 10 T cell receptor beta chains were all obtained from the same sample, sequenced in a study. TCRdb passed the RT-PCR reads through MiXCR, listing each CDR3 protein once. The table has several hundred distinct CDR3 sequences, over 45% seen once; the top ten hold under 50%. Sequenced: memory CD4+ T cells from salivary gland. These TCRs come from a female donor with primary Sjogren's syndrome.

This clonotype is categorized as large. This chain joins TRBV30 and TRBJ2-2; no firm D call. With 5 bases removed from V and 5 bases from J, the gap between germline ends came to 6 bases. The germline V gene encodes CDR1 GTSNPN and CDR2 SVGIG (reference sequence). The length of the CDR3 is 11 residues. CDR3 nucleotides: TGTGCCTGGTCTGGAACCGGGGAGCTGTTTTTT. Its translation is CAWSGTGELFF.

By frequency in the sample, this clonotype is large (0.1 to 1%). V is TRBV5-1 and J is TRBJ1-5; D not certain. Germline CDR1 SGHRS, CDR2 YFSETQ. The CDR3 sequence is 11 residues long. V was clipped by 6 bases and J by 5 bases, with 6 bases between them. The CDR3 DNA follows: TGCGCCAGCACGGACTATCAGCCCCAGCATTTT. As protein: CASTDYQPQHF.

By share, this clonotype counts as large. This chain joins TRBV5-1 and TRBJ2-3; the D gene is possibly TRBD1 (7 bases). This CDR3 region has 15 residues. Germline V CDR1 and CDR2: SGHRS, YFSETQ. V was trimmed by 2 bases and J by 1 base, leaving 11 bases between them. CDR3 bases: TGCGCCAGCAGCTTCCAGGGGGGCCGCACAGATACGCAGTATTTT. This encodes CASSFQGGRTDTQYF.

Only one count was recorded for this clonotype. The chain carries TRBV12-3 or TRBV12-4 and TRBJ2-7; 10 positions match TRBD2. This CDR3 has 15 amino acids. The J segment lost 1 base and the V segment lost 4 bases, leaving 4 bases of the junction unmatched. CDR3 DNA: TGTGCCAGCAGTTACCCTAGCGGGGGTTCCTACGAGCAGTACTTC. Translation gives CASSYPSGGSYEQYF.

In its sample, this clonotype ranks as medium-sized. The chain employs TRBV13 and TRBJ1-1; D remains unclear. With 0 bases removed from V and 0 bases from J, the gap between germline ends came to 8 bases. Germline CDR1 is PRHDT and CDR2 is FYEKMQ (reference sequence). The CDR3 covers 15 residues. The CDR3 region has the DNA TGTGCCAGCAGCTTAGGAGTTACCATGAACACTGAAGCTTTCTTT. This codes for CASSLGVTMNTEAFF.

By share, this clonotype counts as large (0.1 to 1%). This chain links TRBV5-1 with TRBJ2-3, with TRBD1 identical over 8 bases. The length of the CDR3 is 16 residues. Germline CDR1 and CDR2: SGHRS and YFSETQ. The V and J ends lost 4 bases and 5 bases, in that order; junction bases with no gene match: 12. The CDR3 nucleotides read TGCGCCAGCAGCCCCGATGACAGGGGTAGGGTAGATACGCAGTATTTT. Translation: CASSPDDRGRVDTQYF. The full variable domain, completed using reference TRBV5-1 and TRBJ2-3, is KAGVTQTPRYLIKTRGQQVTLSCSPISGHRSVSWYQQTPGQGLQFLFEYFSETQRNKGNFPGRFSGRQFSNSRSEMNVSTLELGDSALYLCASSPDDRGRVDTQYFGPGTRLTVL.

The chain recombines TRBV6-1 with TRBJ1-5; D remains ambiguous. The germline V and J ends were trimmed by 6 bases and 7 bases, with 16 bases remaining between them. This CDR3 is 14 amino acids long. Per the germline V gene, CDR1 is MNHNS and CDR2 is SASEGT. The CDR3 DNA reads as TGTGCCAGCAGCCACTTATCCGCGATGCAGCCCCAGCATTTT. Encoded protein: CASSHLSAMQPQHF.

This rearrangement joins TRBV6-5 to TRBJ1-5; 7 nucleotides line up with TRBD1. CDR1 is MNHEY, CDR2 SVGAGI, per germline. The CDR3 runs 18 residues. This CDR3 is CTISGGPTGPDSDQPQHF. In nucleotides, the CDR3 is TGTACCATCAGTGGGGGCCCGACAGGGCCAGACAGTGATCAGCCCCAGCATTTT.

This clonotype is large. The chain couples TRBV7-6 to TRBJ2-3, with 8 nucleotides matching TRBD1. The CDR3 loop spans 14 amino acids. Looked up from germline, CDR1 is SGHVS and CDR2 is FNYEAQ. The junction had 3 bases not matched to a gene; V was cut back by 3 bases and J by 4 bases. The CDR3 bases are TGTGCCAGCAGCTTGACAGGGGAGGCAGATACGCAGTATTTT. Translated: CASSLTGEADTQYF.

Judged by abundance, this clonotype is large. The junction shows a germline mismatch at one end, possibly a read error. The V and J genes are TRBV20-1 and TRBJ2-1; D could derive from TRBD1 or TRBD2 (6 bases each). Per germline, CDR1 DFQATT and CDR2 SNEGSKA (reference sequence). There are 14 residues in the CDR3. The CDR3 DNA reads as TGCAGTGCCAGAGAGGGGGGTGGATACAATGAGCAGTTCTTC. It is translated as CSAREGGGYNEQFF.